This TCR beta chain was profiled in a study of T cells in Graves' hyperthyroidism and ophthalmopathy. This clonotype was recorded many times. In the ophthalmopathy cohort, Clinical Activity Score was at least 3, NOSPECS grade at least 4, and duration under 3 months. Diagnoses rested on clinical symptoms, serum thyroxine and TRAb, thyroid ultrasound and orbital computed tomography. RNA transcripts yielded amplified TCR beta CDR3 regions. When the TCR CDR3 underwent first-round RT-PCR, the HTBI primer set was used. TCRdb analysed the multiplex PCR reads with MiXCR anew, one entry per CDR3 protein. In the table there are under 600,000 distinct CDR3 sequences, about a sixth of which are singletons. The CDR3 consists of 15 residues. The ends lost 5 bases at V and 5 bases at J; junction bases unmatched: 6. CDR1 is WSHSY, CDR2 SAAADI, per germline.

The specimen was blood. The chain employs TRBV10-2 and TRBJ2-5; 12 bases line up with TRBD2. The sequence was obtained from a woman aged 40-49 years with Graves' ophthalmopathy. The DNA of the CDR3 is TGCGCCAGCAGTCCTAGCGGGAGGGGCGGGGAGACCCAGTACTTC. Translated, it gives CASSPSGRGGETQYF.